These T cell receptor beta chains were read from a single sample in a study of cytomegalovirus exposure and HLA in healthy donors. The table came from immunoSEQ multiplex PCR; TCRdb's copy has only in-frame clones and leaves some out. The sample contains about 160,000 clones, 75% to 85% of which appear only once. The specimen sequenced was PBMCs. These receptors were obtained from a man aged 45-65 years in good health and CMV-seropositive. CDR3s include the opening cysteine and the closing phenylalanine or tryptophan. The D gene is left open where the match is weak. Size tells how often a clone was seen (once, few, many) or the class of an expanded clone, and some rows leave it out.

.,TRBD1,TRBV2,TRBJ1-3,CASSDQGASGNTIYF,TGTGCCAGCAGCGATCAGGGGGCTTCAGGAAACACCATATATTTT
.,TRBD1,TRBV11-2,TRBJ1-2,CASSLTQGGYGYTF,TGTGCCAGCAGCTTAACGCAGGGGGGTTATGGCTACACCTTC
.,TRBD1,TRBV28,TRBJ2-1,CASSSMTGKVWGDEQFF,TGTGCCAGCAGCTCAATGACAGGGAAGGTATGGGGCGATGAGCAGTTCTTC
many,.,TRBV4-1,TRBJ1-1,CASSQDREVTEAFF,TGCGCCAGCAGCCAAGATAGGGAGGTCACTGAAGCTTTCTTT
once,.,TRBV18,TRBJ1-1,CASRQVGNTEAFF,TGTGCCAGCCGACAGGTCGGGAACACTGAAGCTTTCTTT
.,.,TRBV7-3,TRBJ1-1,CASSPGPMNTEAFF,TGTGCCAGCAGCCCGGGTCCTATGAACACTGAAGCTTTCTTT
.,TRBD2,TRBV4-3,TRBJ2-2,CASSQDLAGGPLTGELFF,TGCGCCAGCAGCCAAGATTTGGCGGGAGGACCCCTCACCGGGGAGCTGTTTTTT
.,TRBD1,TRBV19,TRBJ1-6,CASSGGQGNSPLHF,TGTGCCAGTAGTGGGGGACAGGGGAATTCACCCCTCCACTTT
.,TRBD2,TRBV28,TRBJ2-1,CASSLEGKRGDEQFF,TGTGCCAGCAGTTTAGAGGGAAAGCGGGGGGATGAGCAGTTCTTC
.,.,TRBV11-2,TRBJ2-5,CASSALGGTIGETQYF,TGTGCCAGCAGCGCCCTCGGGGGTACGATAGGGGAGACCCAGTACTTC
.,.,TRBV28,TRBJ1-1,CASSFWGRGGTEAFF,TGTGCCAGCAGTTTTTGGGGCCGGGGGGGCACTGAAGCTTTCTTT
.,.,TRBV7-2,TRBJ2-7,CASSLYHREVNYEQYF,TGTGCCAGCAGCTTATATCATCGGGAAGTAAACTACGAGCAGTACTTC
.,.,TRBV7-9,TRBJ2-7,CSSSPLPGSSQSYEQYF,TGTTCCAGCAGCCCCTTACCAGGGTCCAGCCAATCCTACGAGCAGTACTTC
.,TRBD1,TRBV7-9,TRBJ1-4,CASSLALMGQGLFF,TGTGCCAGCAGCTTAGCGCTTATGGGACAGGGGCTGTTTTTT
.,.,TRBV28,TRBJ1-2,CASSSGQDFSNGYTF,TGTGCCAGCAGTTCCGGACAAGACTTTTCGAATGGCTACACCTTC
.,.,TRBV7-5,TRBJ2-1,CARNICVWKTGDDEQFF,TGTGCCAGAAACATCTGTGTTTGGAAGACAGGGGATGATGAGCAGTTCTTC
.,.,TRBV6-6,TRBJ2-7,CASSYGAYSYEQYF,TGTGCCAGCAGTTACGGAGCCTACTCCTACGAGCAGTACTTC
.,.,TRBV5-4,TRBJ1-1,CASSGRVNTEAFF,TGTGCCAGCAGCGGGAGGGTCAACACTGAAGCTTTCTTT
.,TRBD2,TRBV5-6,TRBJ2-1,CASSYTSGGAGRNEQFF,TGTGCCAGCAGCTATACTAGCGGGGGGGCCGGAAGAAATGAGCAGTTCTTC
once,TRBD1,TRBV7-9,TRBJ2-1,CASSLGTGAAEQFF,TGTGCCAGCAGCTTAGGAACAGGGGCGGCTGAGCAGTTCTTC
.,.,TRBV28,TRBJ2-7,CASSHDSRSYEQYF,TGTGCCAGCAGTCACGACTCTCGCTCCTACGAGCAGTACTTC
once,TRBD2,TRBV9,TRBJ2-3,CASSVAASGSNTDTQYF,TGTGCCAGCAGCGTAGCGGCTAGCGGGAGTAATACAGATACGCAGTATTTT
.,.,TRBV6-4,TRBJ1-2,CASRRSFVYGYTF,TGTGCCAGCAGGAGGAGTTTTGTCTATGGCTACACCTTC
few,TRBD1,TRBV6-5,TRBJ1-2,CASTRGRDGYTF,TGTGCCAGCACCAGGGGGCGCGATGGCTACACCTTC
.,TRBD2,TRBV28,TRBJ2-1,CASRLAENYNEQFF,TGTGCCAGCAGACTAGCGGAGAACTACAATGAGCAGTTCTTC
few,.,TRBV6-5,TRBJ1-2,CASGQGPGYTF,TGTGCCAGCGGACAAGGGCCTGGCTACACCTTC
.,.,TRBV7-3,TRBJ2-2,CASSLTRFKNTGELFF,TGTGCCAGCAGCTTAACGCGGTTCAAGAACACCGGGGAGCTGTTTTTT
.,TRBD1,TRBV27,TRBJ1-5,CASSWTGVINQPQHF,TGTGCCAGCAGTTGGACAGGGGTCATCAATCAGCCCCAGCATTTT
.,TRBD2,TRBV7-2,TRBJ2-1,CASSLEVAGGYNEQFF,TGTGCCAGCAGCTTAGAAGTAGCGGGGGGGTACAATGAGCAGTTCTTC
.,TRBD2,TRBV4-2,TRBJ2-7,CASSQAQREEYEQYF,TGTGCCAGCAGCCAAGCACAGCGGGAGGAATACGAGCAGTACTTC
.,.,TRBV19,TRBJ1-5,CASSLDRINQPQHF,TGTGCCAGTAGCCTTGACAGGATCAATCAGCCCCAGCATTTT
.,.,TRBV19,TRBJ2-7,CASSIDIGAGEYEQYF,TGTGCCAGTAGTATAGATATAGGGGCAGGGGAATACGAGCAGTACTTC
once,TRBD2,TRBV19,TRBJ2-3,CASSRTSGSQVSSTDTQYF,TGTGCCAGTAGTAGGACTAGCGGGAGCCAGGTATCTAGCACAGATACGCAGTATTTT
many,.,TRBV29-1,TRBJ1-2,CSVVTANYGYTF,TGCAGCGTTGTCACAGCAAACTATGGCTACACCTTC
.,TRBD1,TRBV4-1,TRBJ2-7,CASSQDGQGAFEQYF,TGCGCCAGCAGCCAAGATGGGCAGGGGGCATTCGAGCAGTACTTC
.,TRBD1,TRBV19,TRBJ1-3,CASSEGTGRSSGNTIYF,TGTGCCAGTAGCGAGGGGACAGGCCGATCCTCTGGAAACACCATATATTTT
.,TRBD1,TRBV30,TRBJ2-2,CAWSVWDSLFTGELFF,TGTGCCTGGAGTGTTTGGGACAGTTTGTTCACCGGGGAGCTGTTTTTT
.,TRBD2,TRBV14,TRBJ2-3,CASSQVLAGADTQYF,TGTGCCAGCAGCCAAGTTTTAGCGGGAGCAGATACGCAGTATTTT
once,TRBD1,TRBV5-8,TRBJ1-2,CASSLVQGVHNYGYTF,TGTGCCAGCAGCTTGGTCCAGGGGGTACATAACTATGGCTACACCTTC
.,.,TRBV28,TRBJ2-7,CASSSQSYEQYF,TGTGCCAGCAGTTCTCAGTCCTACGAGCAGTACTTC
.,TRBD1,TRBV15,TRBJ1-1,CATSPRTGVNTEAFF,TGTGCCACCAGCCCTCGGACAGGGGTGAACACTGAAGCTTTCTTT
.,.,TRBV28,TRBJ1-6,CASISGSSYNSPLHF,TGTGCCAGCATCTCAGGCAGCTCCTATAATTCACCCCTCCACTTT
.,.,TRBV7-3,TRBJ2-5,CASSSGSRETQYF,TGTGCCAGCAGCTCGGGGAGCAGAGAGACCCAGTACTTC
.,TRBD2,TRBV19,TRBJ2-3,CASSSGGAADTQYF,TGTGCCAGTAGCAGCGGGGGGGCGGCAGATACGCAGTATTTT
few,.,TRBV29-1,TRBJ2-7,CSVGAVLGRNYEQYF,TGCAGCGTTGGGGCCGTGTTGGGGAGGAACTACGAGCAGTACTTC
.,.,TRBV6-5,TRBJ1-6,CASSSGSSPLHF,TGTGCCAGCTCCTCCGGGAGCTCACCCCTCCACTTT
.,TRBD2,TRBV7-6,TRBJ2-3,CASSKRGGFTDTQYF,TGTGCCAGCAGCAAACGGGGGGGCTTCACAGATACGCAGTATTTT
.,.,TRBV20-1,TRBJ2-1,CSAERSNEQFF,TGCAGTGCGGAGCGGTCCAATGAGCAGTTCTTC
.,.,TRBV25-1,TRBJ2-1,CASSEKWTENNEQFF,TGTGCCAGCAGTGAAAAGTGGACAGAAAACAATGAGCAGTTCTTC
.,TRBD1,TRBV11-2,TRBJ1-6,CASSSSNDFRDRGSPLHF,TGTGCCAGCAGCTCTTCAAATGATTTCCGGGACAGGGGCTCACCCCTCCACTTT
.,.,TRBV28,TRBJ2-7,CASRSGGARSEQYF,TGTGCCAGCAGGTCAGGAGGGGCTCGGAGCGAGCAGTACTTC
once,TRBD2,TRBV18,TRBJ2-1,CASSPGLAGSYNEQFF,TGTGCCAGCTCACCGGGACTAGCGGGTTCCTACAATGAGCAGTTCTTC